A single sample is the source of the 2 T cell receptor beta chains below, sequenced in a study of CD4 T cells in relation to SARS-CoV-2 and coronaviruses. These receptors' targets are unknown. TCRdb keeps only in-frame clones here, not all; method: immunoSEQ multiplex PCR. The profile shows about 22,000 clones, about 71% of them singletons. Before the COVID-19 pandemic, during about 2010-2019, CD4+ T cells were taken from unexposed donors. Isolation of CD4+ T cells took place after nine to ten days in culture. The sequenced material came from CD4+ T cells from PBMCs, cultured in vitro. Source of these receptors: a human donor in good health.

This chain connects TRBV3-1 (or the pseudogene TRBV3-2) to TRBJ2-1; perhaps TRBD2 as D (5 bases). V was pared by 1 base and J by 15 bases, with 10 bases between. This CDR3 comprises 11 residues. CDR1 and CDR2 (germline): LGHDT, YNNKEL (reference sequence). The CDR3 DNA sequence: TGTGCCAGCAGCCAAGGGAGGACTGGGTTCTTC. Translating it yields CASSQGRTGFF.

CDR3 region: CASSLGPAGYTF. CDR3 DNA: TGCGCCAGCAGCTTGGGGCCAGCCGGCTACACCTTC. The chain combines TRBV5-1 with TRBJ1-2; no definite D call. Germline CDR1 and CDR2: SGHRS and YFSETQ. V gave up 0 bases and J gave up 8 bases, with 8 bases separating them. This CDR3 spans 12 amino acids.